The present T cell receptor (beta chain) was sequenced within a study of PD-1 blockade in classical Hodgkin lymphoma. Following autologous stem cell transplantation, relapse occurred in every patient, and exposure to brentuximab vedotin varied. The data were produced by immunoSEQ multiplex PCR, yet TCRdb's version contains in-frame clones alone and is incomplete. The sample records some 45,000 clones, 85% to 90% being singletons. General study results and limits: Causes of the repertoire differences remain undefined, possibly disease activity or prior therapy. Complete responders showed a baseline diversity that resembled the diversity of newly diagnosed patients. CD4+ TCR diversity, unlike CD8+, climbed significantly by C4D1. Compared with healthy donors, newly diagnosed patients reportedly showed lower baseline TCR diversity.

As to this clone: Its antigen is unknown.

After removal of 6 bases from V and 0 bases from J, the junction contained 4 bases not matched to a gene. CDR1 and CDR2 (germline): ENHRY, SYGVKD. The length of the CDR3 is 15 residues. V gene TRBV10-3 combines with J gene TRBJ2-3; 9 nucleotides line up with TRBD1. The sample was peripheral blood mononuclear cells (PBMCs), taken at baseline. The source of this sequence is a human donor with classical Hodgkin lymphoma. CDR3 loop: CAISLGTGSTDTQYF. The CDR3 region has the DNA TGTGCCATCAGCCTCGGGACAGGGAGCACAGATACGCAGTATTTT.